The 8 T cell receptor beta chains reported below all come from one sample, sequenced in a study of metastatic and nonmetastatic thyroid tumors. TCRdb used MiXCR to call clones anew from the PCR reads. The sample shows some 9,100 clones, roughly 9.8% of them seen only once. No patient had received any treatment before thyroid surgery. Sequencing input: tumor tissue. These receptors were obtained from a female donor with papillary thyroid cancer or a benign thyroid nodule (not recorded which). Some clones in this sample may be carry-over from other donors' samples.

The gene calls are TRBV7-3 and TRBJ1-5; possibly TRBD1 for D (5 bases). The germline V and J ends were trimmed by 8 bases and 2 bases, with 10 bases remaining between them. The CDR3 is 13 residues long. CDR1 SGHTA and CDR2 FQGTGA come from the germline V gene. Here the CDR3 reads CASGTGGNQPQHF. In DNA form, the CDR3 reads TGTGCCAGCGGGACTGGGGGCAATCAGCCCCAGCATTTT.

Note on this clone: A much larger clonotype is one base distant, so this may be a read error. It is likely a read error, because the conserved phenylalanine at the end of the CDR3 is missing. It is unclear where the CDR3 begins or ends on the DNA, so no DNA is shown, and the CDR3 is as TCRdb lists it. J is TRBJ2-6 and V is TRBV7-2; the table's D call TRBD1 went unverified against the DNA. The CDR3 spans 9 amino acids, including both terminal residues. The germline V gene has CDR1 SGHTA and CDR2 FQGNSA. This CDR3 is CASSSVPGH.

This clone was found many times. This chain links TRBV20-1 with TRBJ2-7, with D possibly matching TRBD1 (6 bases). Germline lookup yields CDR1 DFQATT and CDR2 SNEGSKA (reference sequence). The CDR3 has 11 residues. Deletions cut 6 bases from V and 6 bases from J, with 12 bases between. In DNA, the CDR3 is TGCAGTGCACGGAAGGGGGTCGAGCAGTACTTC. Translating it yields CSARKGVEQYF.

A word on this clone: One end of the junction does not line up with germline, which may come from a read error. The chain carries TRBV5-1 and TRBJ1-1, with TRBD1 matching 9 bases. The CDR3 covers 14 residues. Germline V gives CDR1 SGHRS, CDR2 YFSETQ. The CDR3 sequence is CASSHMDRGAEAFF. DNA of the CDR3: TGCGCCAGCAGCCATATGGACAGGGGCGCTGAAGCCTTCTTT.

This clone is medium-sized. The chain combines TRBV6-5 with TRBJ2-3, with a possible D match to TRBD2 (6 bases). Germline CDR1 reads MNHEY; CDR2 reads SVGAGI. Between the trimmed V and J ends, which lost 5 bases and 0 bases, there was a span of 18 bases. CDR3 size: 17 residues. The CDR3 region is CASSIRTAGPSTDTQYF. The CDR3 region has the DNA TGTGCCAGCAGTATACGTACAGCGGGCCCAAGCACAGATACGCAGTATTTT.

By sample fraction, this clone is medium-sized. The CDR3 DNA reads TGTGCCAGCAGTGTTTGGACAGGGGGCGAGGCTGAAGCTTTCTTT. Translation: CASSVWTGGEAEAFF. J is TRBJ1-1 and V is TRBV2, with 11 bases aligning to TRBD1. The V gene end was trimmed by 4 bases and the J gene end by 6 bases; junction bases not matched to a gene: 7. The CDR3 runs 15 residues. Germline V lookup: CDR1 SNHLY, CDR2 FYNNEI. The entire variable domain, with the rest obtained from reference TRBV2 and TRBJ1-1, is as follows: EPEVTQTPSHQVTQMGQEVILRCVPISNHLYFYWYRQILGQKVEFLVSFYNNEISEKSEIFDDQFSVERPDGSNFTLKIRSTKLEDSAMYFCASSVWTGGEAEAFFGQGTRLTVV.

At least ten counts were recorded for this clone. V is TRBV10-3 and J is TRBJ2-6; a possible D gene is TRBD1 (5 bases). Looked up from germline, CDR1 is ENHRY and CDR2 is SYGVKD. The CDR3 length is 19 residues. Trimming cost V 0 bases and J 0 bases, with 15 bases left between them. This CDR3 is CAISESRGSTVSGANVLTF. The CDR3 DNA follows: TGTGCCATCAGTGAGTCTAGGGGAAGCACCGTCTCTGGGGCCAACGTCCTGACTTTC.

This clone rates as medium-sized (0.01 to 0.1%). The J gene is TRBJ1-2, the V gene TRBV27; D is perhaps TRBD1 (5 bases). This CDR3 is 14 amino acids long. Trimming removed 3 bases from V and 7 bases from J, with 15 bases in between. Germline V CDR1 and CDR2: MNHEY, SMNVEV (reference sequence). CDR3 region: CASSLTTVSGGYTF. In nucleotides, the CDR3 is TGTGCCAGCAGTTTGACGACAGTTTCGGGTGGCTACACCTTC.